The source of this T cell receptor (beta chain) is a study of Ad26.COV2.S vaccination and SARS-CoV-2 variants. Study information: Once or twice, 56 days apart, Ad26.COV2.S was delivered intramuscularly.

This sample's treatment: around 19 received Ad26.COV2.S at low or high dose, single or two shots; 5 received placebo; per-sample allocation not given. Day 63 following the first vaccine or placebo injection was when the samples were taken. The protocol was immunoSEQ multiplex PCR, while the TCRdb copy is restricted to in-frame clones and leaves out a portion. Of some 400,000 clones listed, 89% are singletons. Per germline, CDR1 SGHRS and CDR2 YFSETQ. This CDR3 has 15 amino acids. V lost 2 bases and J 4 bases, leaving 12 bases between the germline ends. Sequenced material: peripheral blood, taken in a trial of Ad26.COV2.S vaccine versus placebo. The TCR was taken from a person between 18 and 65 years old who received the Ad26.COV2.S COVID-19 vaccine or a placebo. The chain combines TRBV5-1 with TRBJ2-2, with a weak D call TRBD1 (5 bases). The CDR3 reads CASSFGPQGTGELFF. CDR3 DNA sequence: TGCGCCAGCAGCTTTGGGCCCCAGGGCACCGGGGAGCTGTTTTTT.